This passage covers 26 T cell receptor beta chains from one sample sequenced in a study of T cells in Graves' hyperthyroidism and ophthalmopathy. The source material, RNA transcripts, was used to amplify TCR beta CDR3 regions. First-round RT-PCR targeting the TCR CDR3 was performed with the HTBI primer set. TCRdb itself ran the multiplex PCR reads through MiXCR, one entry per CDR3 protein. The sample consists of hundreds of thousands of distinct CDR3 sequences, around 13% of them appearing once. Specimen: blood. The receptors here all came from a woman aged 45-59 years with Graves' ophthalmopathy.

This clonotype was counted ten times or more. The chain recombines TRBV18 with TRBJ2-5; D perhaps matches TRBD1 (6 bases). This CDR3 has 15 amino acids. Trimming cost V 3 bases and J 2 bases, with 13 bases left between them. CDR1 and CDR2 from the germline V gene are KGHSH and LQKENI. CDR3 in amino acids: CASSPRGGVQETQYF. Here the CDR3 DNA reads TGTGCCAGCTCACCCCGAGGGGGAGTACAAGAGACCCAGTACTTC. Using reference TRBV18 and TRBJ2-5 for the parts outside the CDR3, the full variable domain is NAGVMQNPRHLVRRRGQEARLRCSPMKGHSHVYWYRQLPEEGLKFMVYLQKENIIDESGMPKERFSAEFPKEGPSILRIQQVVRGDSAAYFCASSPRGGVQETQYFGPGTRLLVL.

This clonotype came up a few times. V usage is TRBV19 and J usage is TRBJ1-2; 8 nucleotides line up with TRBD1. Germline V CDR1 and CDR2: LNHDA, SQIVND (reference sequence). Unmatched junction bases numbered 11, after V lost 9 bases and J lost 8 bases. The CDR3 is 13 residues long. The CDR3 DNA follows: TGTGCCAGCAGTCCTCAGGGGGCAGGAGGCTACACCTTC. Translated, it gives CASSPQGAGGYTF.

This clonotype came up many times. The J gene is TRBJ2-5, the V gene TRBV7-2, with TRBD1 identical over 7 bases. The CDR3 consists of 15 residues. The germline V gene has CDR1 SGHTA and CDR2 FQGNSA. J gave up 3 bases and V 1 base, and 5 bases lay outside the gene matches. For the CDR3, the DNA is TGTGCCAGCAGCTTAGGGACAGGCAGAAAAGAGACCCAGTACTTC. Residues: CASSLGTGRKETQYF. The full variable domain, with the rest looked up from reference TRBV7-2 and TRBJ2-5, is GAGVSQSPSNKVTEKGKDVELRCDPISGHTALYWYRQSLGQGLEFLIYFQGNSAPDKSGLPSDRFSAERTGGSVSTLTIQRTQQEDSAVYLCASSLGTGRKETQYFGPGTRLLVL.

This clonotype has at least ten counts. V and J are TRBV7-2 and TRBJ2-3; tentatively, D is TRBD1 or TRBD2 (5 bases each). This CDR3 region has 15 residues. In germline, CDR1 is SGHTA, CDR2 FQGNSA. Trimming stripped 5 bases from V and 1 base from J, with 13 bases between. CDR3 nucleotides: TGTGCCAGCAGCAAACGGGACCCCCGCACAGATACGCAGTATTTT. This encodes CASSKRDPRTDTQYF.

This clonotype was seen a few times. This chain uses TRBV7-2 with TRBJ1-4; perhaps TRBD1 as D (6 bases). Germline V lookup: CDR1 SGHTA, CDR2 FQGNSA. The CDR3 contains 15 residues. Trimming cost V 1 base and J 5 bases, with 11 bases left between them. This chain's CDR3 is CASSLVGTPNEKLFF. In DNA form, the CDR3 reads TGTGCCAGCAGCTTAGTTGGGACACCAAATGAAAAACTGTTTTTT.

CDR3 loop: CASSSPPGLAGVSANTGELFF. The CDR3 DNA is TGTGCCAGCAGTTCCCCACCCGGACTAGCGGGAGTTTCCGCTAACACCGGGGAGCTGTTTTTT. The rearrangement links TRBV28 to TRBJ2-2, with 13 bases matching TRBD2. Trimming removed 4 bases from V and 2 bases from J; junction bases left unmatched: 16. The germline V gene has CDR1 MDHEN and CDR2 SYDVKM. The length of the CDR3 is 21 residues.

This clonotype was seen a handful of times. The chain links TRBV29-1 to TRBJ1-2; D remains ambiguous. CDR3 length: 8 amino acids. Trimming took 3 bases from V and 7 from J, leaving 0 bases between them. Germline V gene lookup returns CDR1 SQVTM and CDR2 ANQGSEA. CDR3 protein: CSVDGYTF. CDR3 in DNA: TGCAGCGTTGATGGCTACACCTTC. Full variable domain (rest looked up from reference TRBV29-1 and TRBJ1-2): SAVISQKPSRDICQRGTSLTIQCQVDSQVTMMFWYRQQPGQSLTLIATANQGSEATYESGFVIDKFPISRPNLTFSTLTVSNMSPEDSSIYLCSVDGYTFGSGTRLTVV.

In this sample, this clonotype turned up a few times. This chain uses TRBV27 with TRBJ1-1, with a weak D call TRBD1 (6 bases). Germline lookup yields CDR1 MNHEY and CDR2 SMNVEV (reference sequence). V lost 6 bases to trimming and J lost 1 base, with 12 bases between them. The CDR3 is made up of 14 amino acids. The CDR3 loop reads CASSFDRKNTEAFF. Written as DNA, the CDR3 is TGTGCCAGCAGCTTTGACAGGAAGAACACTGAAGCTTTCTTT.

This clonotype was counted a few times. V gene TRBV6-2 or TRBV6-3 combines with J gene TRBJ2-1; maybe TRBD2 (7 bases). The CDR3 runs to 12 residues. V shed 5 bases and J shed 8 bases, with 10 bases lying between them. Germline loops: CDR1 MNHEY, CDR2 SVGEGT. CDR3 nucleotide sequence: TGTGCCAGCAGTAGGGGGAGGGATGAGCAGTTCTTC. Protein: CASSRGRDEQFF.

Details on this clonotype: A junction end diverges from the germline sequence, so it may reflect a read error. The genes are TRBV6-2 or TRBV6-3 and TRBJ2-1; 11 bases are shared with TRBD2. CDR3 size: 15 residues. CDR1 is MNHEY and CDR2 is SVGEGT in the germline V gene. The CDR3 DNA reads TGTGCCAGCAGAGAAATAGCGGGAGGGTACAATAAGCAGTTCTTC. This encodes CASREIAGGYNKQFF.

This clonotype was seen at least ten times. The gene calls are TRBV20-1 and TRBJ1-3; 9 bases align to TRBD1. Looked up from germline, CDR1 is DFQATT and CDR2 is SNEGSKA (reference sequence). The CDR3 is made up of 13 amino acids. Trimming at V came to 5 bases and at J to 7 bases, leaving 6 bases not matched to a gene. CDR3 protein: CSARTGGGNTIYF. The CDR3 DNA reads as TGCAGTGCTCGCACAGGGGGCGGGAACACCATATATTTT.

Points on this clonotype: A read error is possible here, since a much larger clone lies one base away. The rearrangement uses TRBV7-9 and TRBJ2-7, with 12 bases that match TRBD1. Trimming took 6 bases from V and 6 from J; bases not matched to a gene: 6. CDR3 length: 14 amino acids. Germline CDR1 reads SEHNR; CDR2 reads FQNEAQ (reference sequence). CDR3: CASSSGTGGGEQYF. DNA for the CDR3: TGTGCCAGCAGTTCCGGGACAGGGGGCGGCGAGCAGTACTTC.

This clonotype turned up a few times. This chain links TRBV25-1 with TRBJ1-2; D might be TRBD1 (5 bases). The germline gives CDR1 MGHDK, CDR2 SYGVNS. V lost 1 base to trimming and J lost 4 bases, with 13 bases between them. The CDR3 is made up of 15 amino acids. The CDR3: CASSESAGRRYGYTF. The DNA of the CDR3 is TGTGCCAGCAGTGAATCGGCAGGGAGACGCTATGGCTACACCTTC.

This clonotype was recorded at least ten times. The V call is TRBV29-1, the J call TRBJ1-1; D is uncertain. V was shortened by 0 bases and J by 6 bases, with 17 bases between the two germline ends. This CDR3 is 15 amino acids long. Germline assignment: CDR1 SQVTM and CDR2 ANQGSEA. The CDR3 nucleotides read TGCAGCGTTGAAGAACTGGAGGGAATGGGCTCTGAAGCTTTCTTT. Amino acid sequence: CSVEELEGMGSEAFF.

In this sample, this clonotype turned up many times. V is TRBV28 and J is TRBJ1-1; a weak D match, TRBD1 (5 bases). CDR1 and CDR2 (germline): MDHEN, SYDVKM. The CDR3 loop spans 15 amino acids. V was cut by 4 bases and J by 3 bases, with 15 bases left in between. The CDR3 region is CASSSPAGTHTEAFF. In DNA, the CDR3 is TGTGCCAGCAGTTCTCCCGCCGGGACCCACACTGAAGCTTTCTTT. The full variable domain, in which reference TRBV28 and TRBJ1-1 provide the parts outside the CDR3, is DVKVTQSSRYLVKRTGEKVFLECVQDMDHENMFWYRQDPGLGLRLIYFSYDVKMKEKGDIPEGYSVSREKKERFSLILESASTNQTSMYLCASSSPAGTHTEAFFGQGTRLTVV.

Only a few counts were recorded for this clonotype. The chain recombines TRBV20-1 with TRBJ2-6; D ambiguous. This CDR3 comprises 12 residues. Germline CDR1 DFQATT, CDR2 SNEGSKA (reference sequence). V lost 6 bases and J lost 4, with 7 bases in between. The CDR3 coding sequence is TGCAGTGCCTCGCCCGGGGCCAACGTCCTGACTTTC. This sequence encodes CSASPGANVLTF.

CDR3 in amino acids: CASSITTGRNYEQYF. Here the CDR3 DNA reads TGTGCCAGCAGCATAACGACAGGGAGAAACTACGAGCAGTACTTC. The chain links TRBV14 to TRBJ2-7; TRBD1 matches 7 bases. CDR3 size: 15 residues. CDR1 is SGHDN and CDR2 is FVKESK in the germline V gene. J was trimmed by 3 bases and V by 5 bases; bases with no gene match: 10.

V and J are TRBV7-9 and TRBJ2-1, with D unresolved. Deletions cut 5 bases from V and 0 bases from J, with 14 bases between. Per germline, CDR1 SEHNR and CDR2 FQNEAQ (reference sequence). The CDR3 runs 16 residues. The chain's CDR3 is CASSRSDASSYNEQFF. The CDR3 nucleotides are TGTGCCAGCAGCCGGTCGGACGCGAGCTCCTACAATGAGCAGTTCTTC. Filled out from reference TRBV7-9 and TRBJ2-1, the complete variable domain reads DTGVSQNPRHKITKRGQNVTFRCDPISEHNRLYWYRQTLGQGPEFLTYFQNEAQLEKSRLLSDRFSAERPKGSFSTLEIQRTEQGDSAMYLCASSRSDASSYNEQFFGPGTRLTVL.

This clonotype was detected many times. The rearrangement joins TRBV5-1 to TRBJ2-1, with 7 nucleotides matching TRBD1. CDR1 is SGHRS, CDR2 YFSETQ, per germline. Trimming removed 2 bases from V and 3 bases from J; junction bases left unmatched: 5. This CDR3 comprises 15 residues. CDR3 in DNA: TGCGCCAGCAGCTTCGGTGCAGGGGGCTACAATGAGCAGTTCTTC. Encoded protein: CASSFGAGGYNEQFF.

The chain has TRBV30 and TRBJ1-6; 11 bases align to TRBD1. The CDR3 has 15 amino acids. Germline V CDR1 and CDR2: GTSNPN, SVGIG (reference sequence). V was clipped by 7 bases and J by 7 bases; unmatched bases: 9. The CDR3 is CASQAGTGGNSPLHF. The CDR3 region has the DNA TGTGCCTCACAAGCCGGGACAGGGGGGAATTCACCCCTCCACTTT.

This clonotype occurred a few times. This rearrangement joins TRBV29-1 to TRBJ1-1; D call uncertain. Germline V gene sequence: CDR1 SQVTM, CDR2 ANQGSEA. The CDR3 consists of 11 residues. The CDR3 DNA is TGCAGTACTATTCGTGGGACTGAAGCTTTCTTT. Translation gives CSTIRGTEAFF. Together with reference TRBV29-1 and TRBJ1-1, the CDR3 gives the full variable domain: SAVISQKPSRDICQRGTSLTIQCQVDSQVTMMFWYRQQPGQSLTLIATANQGSEATYESGFVIDKFPISRPNLTFSTLTVSNMSPEDSSIYLCSTIRGTEAFFGQGTRLTVV.

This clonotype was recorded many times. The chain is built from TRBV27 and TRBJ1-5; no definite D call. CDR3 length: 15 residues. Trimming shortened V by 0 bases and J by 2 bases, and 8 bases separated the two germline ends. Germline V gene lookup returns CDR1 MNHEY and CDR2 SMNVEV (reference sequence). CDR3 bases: TGTGCCAGCAGTTTATCGTTTACAGGCAATCAGCCCCAGCATTTT. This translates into CASSLSFTGNQPQHF.

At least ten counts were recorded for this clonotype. CDR3 protein: CASSHGTGTQYF. The CDR3, as DNA: TGTGCCAGCAGCCACGGGACAGGGACCCAGTACTTC. The chain combines TRBV3-1 with TRBJ2-5; 8 positions agree with TRBD1. Losses at the gene ends were 3 bases for V and 7 bases for J; bases not matched to a gene: 1. The CDR3 covers 12 residues. Germline-derived CDR1 and CDR2 are LGHDT and YNNKEL (reference sequence).

CDR3 loop: CASSPGAGMKKGNEQFF. DNA of the CDR3: TGTGCCAGCAGCCCTGGGGCGGGAATGAAGAAGGGGAATGAGCAGTTCTTC. The chain uses TRBV11-3 and TRBJ2-1, with D possibly matching TRBD2 (6 bases). Germline CDR1 and CDR2: SGHNT and YENEEA. The V end lost 5 bases, the J end lost 7 bases, and 24 bases lay between the germline ends. The CDR3 is 17 amino acids.

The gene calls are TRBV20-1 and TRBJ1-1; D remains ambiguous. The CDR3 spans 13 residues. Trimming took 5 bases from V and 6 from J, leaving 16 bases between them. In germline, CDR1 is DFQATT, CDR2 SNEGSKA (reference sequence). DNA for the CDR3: TGCAGTGCTGCGAGGTTAGGGTGGCCTGAAGCTTTCTTT. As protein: CSAARLGWPEAFF.

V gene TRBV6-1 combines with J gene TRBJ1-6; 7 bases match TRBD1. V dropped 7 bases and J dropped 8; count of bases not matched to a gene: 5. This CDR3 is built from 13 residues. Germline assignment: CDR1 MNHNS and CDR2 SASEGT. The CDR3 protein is CASNRQGYSPLHF. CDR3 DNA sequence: TGTGCCAGCAATCGACAGGGTTATTCACCCCTCCACTTT.